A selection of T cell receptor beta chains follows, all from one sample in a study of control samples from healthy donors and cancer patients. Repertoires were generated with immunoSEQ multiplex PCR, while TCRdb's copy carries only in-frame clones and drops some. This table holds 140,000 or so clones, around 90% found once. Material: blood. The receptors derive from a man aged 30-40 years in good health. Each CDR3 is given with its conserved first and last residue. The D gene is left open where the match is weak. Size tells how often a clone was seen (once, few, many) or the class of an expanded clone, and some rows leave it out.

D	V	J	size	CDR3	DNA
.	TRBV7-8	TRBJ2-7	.	CASSFQRMQYF	TGTGCCAGCAGCTTCCAGCGGATGCAGTACTTC
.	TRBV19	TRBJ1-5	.	CASSIESGTKGQPQHF	TGTGCCAGTAGTATAGAGTCCGGGACTAAGGGTCAGCCCCAGCATTTT
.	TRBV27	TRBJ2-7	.	CASSFGGNYEQYF	TGTGCCAGCAGTTTTGGCGGAAACTACGAGCAGTACTTC
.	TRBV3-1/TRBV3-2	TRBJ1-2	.	CASSQGLAGNYGYTF	TGTGCCAGCAGCCAAGGATTAGCAGGGAACTATGGCTACACCTTC
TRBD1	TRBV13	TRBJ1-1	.	CASSRGQGNTEAFF	TGTGCCAGCAGCAGAGGACAGGGAAACACTGAAGCTTTCTTT
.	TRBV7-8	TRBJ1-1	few	CASRPPTGWATEAFF	TGTGCCAGCAGACCCCCAACAGGGTGGGCGACTGAAGCTTTCTTT
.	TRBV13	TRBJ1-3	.	CASSLPSGNTIYF	TGTGCCAGCAGCCTCCCCTCTGGAAACACCATATATTTT
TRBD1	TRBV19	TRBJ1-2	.	CASSTRTGIYGYTF	TGTGCCAGTAGTACCCGGACAGGGATCTATGGCTACACCTTC
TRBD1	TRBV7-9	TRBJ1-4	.	CASSSAGDSTFTNEKLFF	TGTGCCAGCAGCAGCGCGGGGGACAGCACATTTACTAATGAAAAACTGTTTTTT
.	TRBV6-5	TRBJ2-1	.	CASSMGSYNEQFF	TGTGCCAGCAGTATGGGTTCCTACAATGAGCAGTTCTTC
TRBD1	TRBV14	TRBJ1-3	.	CASSHRQGHLAGNTIYF	TGTGCCAGCAGTCATAGACAGGGACATCTAGCCGGAAACACCATATATTTT
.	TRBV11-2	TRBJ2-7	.	CASSLGVLGAGRVAYEQYF	TGTGCCAGCAGCTTAGGGGTTTTAGGGGCAGGGCGGGTAGCCTACGAGCAGTACTTC
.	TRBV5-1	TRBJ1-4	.	CASSFRVNEKLFF	TGCGCCAGCAGCTTCCGGGTTAATGAAAAACTGTTTTTT
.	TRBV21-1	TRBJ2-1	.	CASSHNPSDKYNEQFF	TGTGCCAGCAGCCACAATCCAAGCGACAAGTACAATGAGCAGTTCTTC
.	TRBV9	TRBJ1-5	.	CASSQGGAGQPQHF	TGTGCCAGCAGCCAAGGGGGGGCCGGTCAGCCCCAGCATTTT
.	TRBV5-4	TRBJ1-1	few	CASSIGPRLSEGNTEAFF	TGTGCCAGCAGCATTGGGCCCCGTTTGTCGGAGGGGAACACTGAAGCTTTCTTT
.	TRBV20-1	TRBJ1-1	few	CSASDNQMGEAFF	TGCAGTGCTAGTGACAACCAGATGGGTGAAGCTTTCTTT
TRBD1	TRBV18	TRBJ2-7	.	CASSPTGDPSYEQYF	TGTGCCAGCTCACCGACAGGGGACCCCTCCTACGAGCAGTACTTC
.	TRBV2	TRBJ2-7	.	CASEFYREEQYF	TGTGCCAGCGAGTTCTACAGGGAAGAGCAGTACTTC
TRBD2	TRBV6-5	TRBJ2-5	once	CASSLAVLGETQYF	TGTGCCAGCAGCCTAGCGGTCCTGGGAGAGACCCAGTACTTC
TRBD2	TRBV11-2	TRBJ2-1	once	CASSAAEVAGGHEQFF	TGTGCCAGCAGCGCAGCCGAAGTAGCGGGGGGGCATGAGCAGTTCTTC
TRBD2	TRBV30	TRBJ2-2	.	CAWREAGGNTGELFF	TGTGCCTGGCGAGAAGCGGGAGGCAACACCGGGGAGCTGTTTTTT
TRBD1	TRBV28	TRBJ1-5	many	CASSLDRAVNQPQHF	TGTGCCAGCAGTTTGGACAGGGCGGTTAATCAGCCCCAGCATTTT
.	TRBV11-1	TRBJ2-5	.	CASSDQTGQETQYF	TGTGCCAGCAGCGACCAGACAGGCCAAGAGACCCAGTACTTC
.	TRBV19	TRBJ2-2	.	CASTQDDRSNTGELFF	TGTGCCAGTACCCAAGATGACAGATCGAACACCGGGGAGCTGTTTTTT
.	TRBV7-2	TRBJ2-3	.	CASSPPGHRTDTQYF	TGTGCCAGCAGCCCACCGGGACATCGCACAGATACGCAGTATTTT
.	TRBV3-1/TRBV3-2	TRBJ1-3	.	CASSKTASGNTIYF	TGTGCCAGCAGCAAGACAGCCTCTGGAAACACCATATATTTT
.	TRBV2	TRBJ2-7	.	CASTQDPRREQYF	TGTGCCAGCACCCAGGACCCGAGGAGGGAGCAGTACTTC
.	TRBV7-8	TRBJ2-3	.	CASSLVYGAEDTQYF	TGTGCCAGCAGCTTAGTTTATGGGGCAGAGGATACGCAGTATTTT
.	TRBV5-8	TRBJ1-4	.	CASSLEEGLGGKLFF	TGTGCCAGCAGCTTGGAGGAGGGGCTCGGGGGAAAACTGTTTTTT
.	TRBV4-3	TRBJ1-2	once	CASSQDLRVGTYGYTF	TGCGCCAGCAGCCAAGATCTGAGGGTCGGGACTTATGGCTACACCTTC
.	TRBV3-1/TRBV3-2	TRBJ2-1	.	CASSPPGAHEQFF	TGTGCCAGCAGCCCCCCCGGGGCCCATGAGCAGTTCTTC
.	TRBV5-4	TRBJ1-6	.	CASSLGGNPYNSPLHF	TGTGCCAGCAGCTTGGGAGGTAACCCCTATAATTCACCCCTCCACTTT
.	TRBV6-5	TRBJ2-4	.	CASSYSRVAKNIQYF	TGTGCCAGCAGTTACTCTCGAGTAGCCAAAAACATTCAGTACTTC
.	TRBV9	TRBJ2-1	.	CASSVVESNEQFF	TGTGCCAGCAGCGTAGTGGAGAGCAATGAGCAGTTCTTC
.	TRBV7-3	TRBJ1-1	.	CASSLNGGNTEAFF	TGTGCCAGCAGCTTAAACGGGGGGAACACTGAAGCTTTCTTT
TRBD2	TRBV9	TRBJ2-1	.	CASSARSGLAGESYNEQFF	TGTGCCAGCAGCGCCCGATCGGGACTAGCGGGAGAGTCTTACAATGAGCAGTTCTTC
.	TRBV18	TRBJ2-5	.	CASSLTQQETQYF	TGTGCCAGCTCTCTAACACAGCAAGAGACCCAGTACTTC
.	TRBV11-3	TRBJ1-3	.	CASSLGTFSQGNTIYF	TGTGCCAGCAGCTTGGGGACGTTCTCTCAAGGAAACACCATATATTTT
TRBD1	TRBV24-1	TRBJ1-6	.	CATSEGGQGSSPLHF	TGTGCCACCAGTGAGGGGGGACAGGGGAGTTCACCCCTCCACTTT